Below, 25 T cell receptor beta chains from the same sample are listed, as sequenced in a study of T-cell reconstitution after alpha-beta-depleted transplantation in children. The TCRbeta library was prepared with unique molecular identifiers. TCRdb redid the calling of the PCR reads with MiXCR, one entry per CDR3 protein. This table holds about 72,000 distinct CDR3 sequences, 7.3% found once. The sample in question was PBMCs from the stem cell graft donor, obtained from the stem cell graft. These receptors all stem from a human donor who donated a stem cell graft to a child with acute lymphoblastic leukemia.

This clonotype turned up a few times. A much larger clone lies a single base off, so this may be a read error. It is unclear where the CDR3 begins or ends on the DNA, so no DNA is shown, and the CDR3 is as TCRdb lists it. The chain joins TRBV27 to TRBJ2-6; no check of the table's D call, TRBD1, against the DNA was made. The CDR3 length equals 17 residues, ends included. The germline gives CDR1 MNHEY, CDR2 SMNVEV (reference sequence). The CDR3 spells CASSFEAWGSGANVPTF.

This clonotype was counted a few times. The chain has TRBV6-1 and TRBJ2-2; 10 bases are a match to TRBD2. This CDR3 spans 15 amino acids. V was clipped by 7 bases and J by 6 bases; unmatched bases: 8. The V gene's germline CDR1 is MNHNS and CDR2 SASEGT. CDR3 DNA sequence: TGTGCCAGCACGGGCCCTAGCGGGGGATCCGGGGAGCTGTTTTTT. This gives the protein CASTGPSGGSGELFF.

This clonotype was seen ten or more times. This chain joins TRBV11-2 and TRBJ2-1; D unclear. CDR1 SGHAT and CDR2 FQNNGV come from the germline V gene. Trimming stripped 2 bases from V and 6 bases from J, with 11 bases between. The CDR3 has 14 amino acids. CDR3 DNA sequence: TGTGCCAGCAGCTTAATGGGCAGATCCAATGAGCAGTTCTTC. This gives the protein CASSLMGRSNEQFF.

This clonotype was counted ten times or more. V gene TRBV11-3 combines with J gene TRBJ2-1; TRBD1 matches 7 bases. The V segment lost 3 bases and the J segment 4 bases; nucleotides outside the gene matches: 6. From germline, CDR1 is SGHNT and CDR2 YENEEA. The CDR3 is made up of 15 amino acids. The CDR3 loop is CASSFDREQYNEQFF. In nucleotides, the CDR3 is TGTGCCAGCAGCTTTGACAGGGAACAATACAATGAGCAGTTCTTC.

The sample holds many counts of this clonotype. This sequence joins TRBV5-6 and TRBJ1-1, with D possibly TRBD1 on 5 matching bases. The CDR3 totals 15 residues. Trimming took 1 base from V and 3 from J, leaving 13 bases between them. Germline lookup yields CDR1 SGHDT and CDR2 YYEEEE. As DNA, the CDR3 is TGTGCCAGCAGCTTGTATGCGGGGGTTTACACTGAAGCTTTCTTT. As protein: CASSLYAGVYTEAFF.

This clonotype came up many times. This sequence joins TRBV4-1 and TRBJ2-7; no clear D gene. The germline CDR1 and CDR2 sequences are MGHRA and YSYEKL. This CDR3 has 15 amino acids. V gave up 0 bases and J gave up 7 bases, with 16 bases separating them. The CDR3 DNA reads as TGCGCCAGCAGCCAAGATCCCCTCCAAGTGGGGGAGCAGTACTTC. This translates into CASSQDPLQVGEQYF.

A word on this clonotype: A much more abundant neighbour one base away suggests this may be a read error. This sequence joins TRBV5-1 and TRBJ2-5; TRBD2 matches 9 bases. The J segment lost 0 bases and the V segment lost 4 bases, leaving 4 bases of the junction unmatched. The CDR3 covers 15 residues. The germline CDR1 and CDR2 sequences are SGHRS and YFSETQ. The CDR3 coding sequence is TGCGCCAGCAGCATAGCGGGGGTCCACCAAGAGACCCAGTACTTC. Translated: CASSIAGVHQETQYF.

The CDR3 region is CASSSSTRYGYTF. CDR3 nucleotide sequence: TGTGCCAGCAGCTCGTCCACCCGATATGGCTACACCTTC. The rearrangement links TRBV7-9 to TRBJ1-2, with no clear D. Germline V lookup: CDR1 SEHNR, CDR2 FQNEAQ (reference sequence). The V gene lost 4 bases and the J gene lost 5 bases, with 11 bases spanning the gap. CDR3 length: 13 amino acids.

This clonotype was picked up many times. This CDR3 reads CASSRRDTEAFF. The CDR3 coding sequence is TGTGCCAGCAGCCGCCGGGACACTGAAGCTTTCTTT. The chain carries TRBV7-2 and TRBJ1-1; D is uncertain. CDR3 length equals 12 residues. With 5 bases removed from V and 3 bases from J, the gap between germline ends came to 7 bases. The V gene's germline CDR1 is SGHTA and CDR2 FQGNSA.

The table lists this clonotype with a few counts. The chain recombines TRBV6-5 with TRBJ2-5, with TRBD2 matching 10 bases. CDR1 MNHEY and CDR2 SVGAGI come from the germline V gene. The CDR3 contains 16 residues. Trimming removed 1 base from V and 4 bases from J; junction bases left unmatched: 6. DNA for the CDR3: TGTGCCAGCAGTTACTGGGCTAGCGGGGGCGGAGAGACCCAGTACTTC. Protein product: CASSYWASGGGETQYF.

This clonotype was recorded many times. The V and J genes are TRBV15 and TRBJ1-2; D gene unclear. The V end was cut by 1 base, the J end by 4 bases, with 10 bases between. The CDR3 loop spans 14 amino acids. The germline V gene has CDR1 LNHNV and CDR2 YYDKDF (reference sequence). In DNA, the CDR3 is TGTGCCACCAGCAGAGGGGCAGACTCCTATGGCTACACCTTC. It is translated as CATSRGADSYGYTF.

This chain links TRBV5-1 with TRBJ2-2; 9 bases are a match to TRBD2. V was clipped by 5 bases and J by 6 bases; unmatched bases: 11. Germline assignment: CDR1 SGHRS and CDR2 YFSETQ. This CDR3 contains 16 residues. CDR3 sequence: CASRGASGTLAGELFF. The DNA of the CDR3 is TGCGCCAGCAGAGGGGCTAGCGGGACCCTCGCCGGGGAGCTGTTTTTT.

There are many counts of this clonotype. CDR3 residues: CAAFGRGVSEQYF. The CDR3 region has the DNA TGTGCCGCCTTCGGGCGGGGAGTCTCCGAGCAGTACTTC. The chain employs TRBV27 and TRBJ2-7; TRBD2 is a possible D gene (6 bases). The germline CDR1 and CDR2 sequences are MNHEY and SMNVEV (reference sequence). With 11 bases removed from V and 6 bases from J, the gap between germline ends came to 20 bases. The CDR3 has 13 amino acids.

This clonotype was seen many times. The V and J genes are TRBV5-1 and TRBJ2-1, with D possibly being TRBD1 (5 bases). Germline V lookup: CDR1 SGHRS, CDR2 YFSETQ. The V gene lost 0 bases and the J gene lost 6 bases, with 10 bases spanning the gap. CDR3 length: 14 amino acids. The CDR3 sequence: CASSLELGPNEQFF. The DNA of the CDR3 is TGCGCCAGCAGCTTGGAACTGGGGCCCAATGAGCAGTTCTTC. Supplemented by reference TRBV5-1 and TRBJ2-1, the full variable domain reads KAGVTQTPRYLIKTRGQQVTLSCSPISGHRSVSWYQQTPGQGLQFLFEYFSETQRNKGNFPGRFSGRQFSNSRSEMNVSTLELGDSALYLCASSLELGPNEQFFGPGTRLTVL.

This clonotype has a count of ten or more. V is TRBV5-1 and J is TRBJ2-2; 7 positions agree with TRBD2. V dropped 6 bases and J dropped 2; count of bases not matched to a gene: 10. This CDR3 region has 16 residues. Germline V gene data show CDR1 as SGHRS and CDR2 as YFSETQ. Here the CDR3 reads CASIGGASGNTGELFF. The CDR3 DNA sequence: TGCGCCAGCATCGGTGGGGCTAGCGGAAACACCGGGGAGCTGTTTTTT.

This clonotype was picked up a small number of times. The chain recombines TRBV19 with TRBJ1-2; no clear D gene. Deletions cut 8 bases from V and 7 bases from J, with 20 bases between. Per the germline V gene, CDR1 is LNHDA and CDR2 is SQIVND (reference sequence). The CDR3 spans 14 residues. The DNA for the CDR3 is TGTGCCAGTGGGGATACCGGGTTCTCCTCTGGCTACACCTTC. Its protein product is CASGDTGFSSGYTF. Looking up the rest from reference TRBV19 and TRBJ1-2 gives the full variable domain: DGGITQSPKYLFRKEGQNVTLSCEQNLNHDAMYWYRQDPGQGLRLIYYSQIVNDFQKGDIAEGYSVSREKKESFPLTVTSAQKNPTAFYLCASGDTGFSSGYTFGSGTRLTVV.

The rearrangement uses TRBV7-9 and TRBJ1-6; no firm D call. The V end was cut by 5 bases, the J end by 0 bases, with 14 bases between. The CDR3 contains 17 residues. Per the germline V gene, CDR1 is SEHNR and CDR2 is FQNEAQ (reference sequence). The CDR3 DNA follows: TGTGCCAGCAGCCCCCTTGGGTGGGACTCCTATAATTCACCCCTCCACTTT. Translated, it gives CASSPLGWDSYNSPLHF.

The table lists this clonotype with a few counts. The V call is TRBV6-2 or TRBV6-3, the J call TRBJ2-2; no reliable D call. This CDR3 comprises 15 residues. Germline CDR1 reads MNHEY; CDR2 reads SVGEGT. V was trimmed by 2 bases and J by 5 bases, leaving 12 bases between them. This chain's CDR3 is CASSYRTHRTGELFF. CDR3 nucleotide sequence: TGTGCCAGCAGTTACCGGACCCATAGGACCGGGGAGCTGTTTTTT.

This rearrangement joins TRBV7-2 to TRBJ1-2; 10 bases match TRBD1. After removal of 3 bases from V and 5 bases from J, the junction contained 3 bases not matched to a gene. This CDR3 contains 14 residues. Germline V lookup: CDR1 SGHTA, CDR2 FQGNSA. CDR3 in amino acids: CASSLGTGAYGYTF. Written as DNA, the CDR3 is TGTGCCAGCAGCTTGGGGACAGGGGCTTATGGCTACACCTTC.

There are many counts of this clonotype. The chain recombines TRBV27 with TRBJ1-1; 8 bases line up with TRBD1. V gave up 5 bases and J gave up 0 bases; unmatched junction bases: 5. This CDR3 contains 15 residues. The germline V gene has CDR1 MNHEY and CDR2 SMNVEV (reference sequence). CDR3 residues: CASSDRGRLNTEAFF. DNA for the CDR3: TGTGCCAGCAGTGACAGGGGCAGATTGAACACTGAAGCTTTCTTT.

The chain carries TRBV29-1 and TRBJ2-4, with D hard to call. V was cut by 5 bases and J by 1 base, with 9 bases left in between. Per germline, CDR1 SQVTM and CDR2 ANQGSEA. This CDR3 region has 13 residues. CDR3 residues: CSVWVGAKNIQYF. CDR3 DNA sequence: TGCAGCGTTTGGGTAGGGGCCAAAAACATTCAGTACTTC.

This clonotype occurred many times. This chain links TRBV3-1 with TRBJ2-7, with 8 bases that match TRBD2. The germline V gene encodes CDR1 LGHDT and CDR2 YNNKEL (reference sequence). This CDR3 comprises 15 residues. Trimming cost V 1 base and J 6 bases; bases outside gene matches: 8. CDR3 residues: CASSQGASGFFEQYF. In DNA, the CDR3 is TGTGCCAGCAGCCAAGGAGCTAGCGGGTTTTTCGAGCAGTACTTC.

Many counts were recorded for this clonotype. The V call is TRBV27, the J call TRBJ2-3; no reliable D call. The CDR3 consists of 14 residues. Trimming removed 6 bases from V and 0 bases from J, with 10 bases in between. The germline CDR1 and CDR2 sequences are MNHEY and SMNVEV (reference sequence). This chain's CDR3 is CASSRTASTDTQYF. The DNA for the CDR3 is TGTGCCAGCAGCCGGACGGCTAGCACAGATACGCAGTATTTT.

This clonotype was detected many times. The chain uses TRBV12-3 or TRBV12-4 and TRBJ1-6; D possibly corresponds to TRBD1 (5 bases). The CDR3 length is 15 residues. Trimming took off 7 bases at V and 9 bases at J, with 19 bases between the two ends. CDR3 loop: CASIVEAGIRSPLHF. The CDR3 DNA follows: TGTGCCAGCATTGTTGAAGCAGGGATTCGTTCACCCCTCCACTTT.

V is TRBV6-1 and J is TRBJ2-4, with D possibly called TRBD1 or TRBD2 (5 bases each). This CDR3 comprises 15 residues. Germline CDR1 and CDR2: MNHNS and SASEGT. Trimming stripped 6 bases from V and 4 bases from J, with 16 bases between. CDR3 sequence (DNA): TGTGCCAGCAGCCGGGACCGAGGGGCGAAAAACATTCAGTACTTC. This gives the protein CASSRDRGAKNIQYF.